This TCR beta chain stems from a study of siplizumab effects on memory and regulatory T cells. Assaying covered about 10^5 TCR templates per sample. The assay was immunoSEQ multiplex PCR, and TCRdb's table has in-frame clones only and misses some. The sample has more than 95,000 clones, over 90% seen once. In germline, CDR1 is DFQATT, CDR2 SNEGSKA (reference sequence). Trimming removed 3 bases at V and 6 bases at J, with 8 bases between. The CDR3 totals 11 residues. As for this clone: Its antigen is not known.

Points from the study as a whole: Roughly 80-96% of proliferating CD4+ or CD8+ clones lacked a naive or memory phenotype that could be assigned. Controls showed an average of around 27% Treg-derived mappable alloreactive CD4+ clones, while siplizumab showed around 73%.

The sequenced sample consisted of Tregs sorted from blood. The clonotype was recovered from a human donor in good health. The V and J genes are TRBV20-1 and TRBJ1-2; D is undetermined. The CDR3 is CSASHGNGYTF. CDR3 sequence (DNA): TGCAGTGCTAGTCACGGGAATGGCTACACCTTC.